A selection of T cell receptor beta chains follows, all from one sample in a study of T-cell reconstitution after alpha-beta-depleted transplantation in children. TCRdb fed the PCR reads into MiXCR, producing one record per CDR3 protein. This table has 800,000 to 1,000,000 distinct CDR3 sequences, around 30% appearing once. The sequencing here drew on PBMCs, mostly from graft donor cells, taken 360 days after TCRalphabeta/CD19-depleted stem cell transplant. Every receptor here comes from a boy less than two years old who had a stem cell transplant for SCID, so the T cells may come from the graft donor. Each CDR3 is given with its conserved first and last residue. Size is stated for part of the rows, as once, few or many counts, or as a class when the clone is expanded.

>TRBJ2-4|.|TRBV21-1
CASSMRAGSMAKNIQYF
>TRBJ2-5|few|TRBV20-1
CSASRPAGGQETQYF
>TRBJ1-1|.|TRBV12-3/TRBV12-4
CASQGPDTEAFF
>TRBJ2-5|.|TRBV5-1
CASSVGQKQETQYF
>TRBJ2-7|.|TRBV12-3/TRBV12-4
CASSTPGEQYF
>TRBJ1-5|.|TRBV12-3/TRBV12-4
CASSLALGGANQPQHF
>TRBJ1-1|few|TRBV4-2
CASSQSGTGSYMNTEAFF
>TRBJ2-2|.|TRBV29-1
CSGGGGQGIGELFF
>TRBJ2-2|.|TRBV27
CASRGNSGELFF
>TRBJ1-1|.|TRBV5-1
CASSWGDVRRTEAFF
>TRBJ1-1|few|TRBV5-1
CASSLAGGGENTEAFF
>TRBJ1-1|.|TRBV12-3/TRBV12-4
CASSLQGPEAFF
>TRBJ2-1|.|TRBV2
CASSVGEVQFF
>TRBJ2-1|.|TRBV7-8
CASSLVPSKYNEQFF
>TRBJ2-7|few|TRBV4-2
CASSHGGEGFYEQYF
>TRBJ2-1|few|TRBV20-1
CSAVAGAPYNEQFF
>TRBJ1-1|.|TRBV29-1
CSVAKGAEAFF
>TRBJ2-3|.|TRBV28
CASRGGSRTDTQYF
>TRBJ1-1|.|TRBV7-2
CASSLGWKGFEAFF
>TRBJ2-3|few|TRBV29-1
CSVARSDTQYF
>TRBJ2-5|.|TRBV7-2
CASSPGLAGAAGTQYF
>TRBJ2-7|.|TRBV5-1
CASSLAMKETGNLYEQYF
>TRBJ1-4|.|TRBV18
CASSLQLREKLFF
>TRBJ2-3|.|TRBV7-2
CASSPDWWITDTQYF
>TRBJ2-1|.|TRBV25-1
CASSDGPGHNEQFF
>TRBJ2-1|.|TRBV5-8
CASTWDEQFF
>TRBJ1-4|few|TRBV7-9
CASSLTRRGQINEKLFF
>TRBJ2-1|.|TRBV4-1
CASSQDGQASGEQFF
>TRBJ2-7|.|TRBV20-1
CSAIRSAGGPYEQYF
>TRBJ2-3|few|TRBV11-1
CASSLAPNRGAGGDTQYF
>TRBJ2-7|few|TRBV2
CASSVRGVYYEQYF
>TRBJ2-7|.|TRBV7-8
CASSLGAVRTYEQYF
>TRBJ2-7|few|TRBV12-3/TRBV12-4
CASSLWSDFYEQYF
>TRBJ1-6|.|TRBV10-3
CAAFGGYNSPLHF
>TRBJ2-2|few|TRBV11-2
CASSLQRGGYTGELFF
>TRBJ1-5|.|TRBV29-1
CSVLADSPGQPQHF
>TRBJ2-3|.|TRBV4-3
CASSQDRTSGGPMGTDTQYF
>TRBJ2-7|.|TRBV18
CASSQQVYGNEQYF
>TRBJ2-3|many|TRBV7-2
CASSLAGLNTDTQYF
>TRBJ2-3|.|TRBV12-3/TRBV12-4
CASSRPVDTQYF
>TRBJ2-1|few|TRBV2
CASGELAASYNEQFF
>TRBJ2-1|few|TRBV24-1
CATSDPIAENEQFF
>TRBJ1-1|few|TRBV20-1
CSARDKGGSGEAFF
>TRBJ1-3|.|TRBV20-1
CSARVQGYGNTIYF
>TRBJ1-4|.|TRBV20-1
CSAQKGRQGEFYPNEKLFF
>TRBJ2-7|many|TRBV20-1
CSARGDYEQYF
>TRBJ2-1|.|TRBV18
CASSPPSPRNDEQFF
>TRBJ2-3|few|TRBV12-3/TRBV12-4
CASSFAITRGDTQYF
>TRBJ2-1|.|TRBV18
CASGRGGGNYNEQFF
>TRBJ1-1|.|TRBV29-1
CSVGDTEAFF
>TRBJ2-7|.|TRBV6-6
CASSYPGWREQYF
>TRBJ2-1|.|TRBV28
CASSLLMSPGHLYNEQFF
>TRBJ2-4|.|TRBV5-1
CASSPGTGKNIQYF
>TRBJ2-7|.|TRBV27
CASNRQGEYEQYF
>TRBJ1-2|few|TRBV18
CASSPGVTYGYTF